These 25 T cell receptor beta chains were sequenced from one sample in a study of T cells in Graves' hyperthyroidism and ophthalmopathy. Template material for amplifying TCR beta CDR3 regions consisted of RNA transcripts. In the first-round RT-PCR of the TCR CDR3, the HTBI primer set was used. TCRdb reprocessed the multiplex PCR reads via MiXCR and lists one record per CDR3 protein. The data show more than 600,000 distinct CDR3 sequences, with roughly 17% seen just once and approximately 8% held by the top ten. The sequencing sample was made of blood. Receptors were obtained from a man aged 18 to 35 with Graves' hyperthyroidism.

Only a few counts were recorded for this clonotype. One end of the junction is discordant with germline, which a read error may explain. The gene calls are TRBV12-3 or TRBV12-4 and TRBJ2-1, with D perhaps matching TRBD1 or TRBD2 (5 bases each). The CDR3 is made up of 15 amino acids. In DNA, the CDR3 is TGTGCCGGCAGTACGAGGGGAGCGAGCTACAATGAGCAGTTCTTC. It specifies CAGSTRGASYNEQFF.

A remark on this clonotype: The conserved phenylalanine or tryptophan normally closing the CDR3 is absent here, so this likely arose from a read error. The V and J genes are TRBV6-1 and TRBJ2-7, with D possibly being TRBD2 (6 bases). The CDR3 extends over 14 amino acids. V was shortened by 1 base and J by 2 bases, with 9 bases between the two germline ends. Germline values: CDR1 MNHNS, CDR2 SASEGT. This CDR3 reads CASSEEEGTYEQYS. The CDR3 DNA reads TGTGCCAGCAGTGAAGAGGAGGGCACCTACGAGCAGTACTCC.

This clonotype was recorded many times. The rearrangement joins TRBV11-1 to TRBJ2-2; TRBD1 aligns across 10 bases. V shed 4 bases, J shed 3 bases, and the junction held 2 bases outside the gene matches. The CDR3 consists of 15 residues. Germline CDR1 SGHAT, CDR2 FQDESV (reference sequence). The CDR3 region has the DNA TGTGCCAGCAGCTGGACAGGGGGATACACCGGGGAGCTGTTTTTT. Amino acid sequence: CASSWTGGYTGELFF.

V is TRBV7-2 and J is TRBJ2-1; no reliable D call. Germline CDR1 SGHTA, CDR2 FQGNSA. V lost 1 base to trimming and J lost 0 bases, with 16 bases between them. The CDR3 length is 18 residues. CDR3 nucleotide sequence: TGTGCCAGCAGCTTAGTCCTCAATTCACAGAGCTCCTACAATGAGCAGTTCTTC. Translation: CASSLVLNSQSSYNEQFF.

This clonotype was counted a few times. The chain's CDR3 is CAWTSTGAGANVLTF. DNA of the CDR3: TGTGCCTGGACCTCGACAGGTGCTGGGGCCAACGTCCTGACTTTC. The rearrangement links TRBV30 to TRBJ2-6; maybe TRBD1 (6 bases). Trimming took off 4 bases at V and 2 bases at J, with 12 bases between the two ends. The CDR3 sequence is 15 residues long. CDR1 GTSNPN and CDR2 SVGIG come from the germline V gene (reference sequence). Supplemented by reference TRBV30 and TRBJ2-6, the full variable domain reads SQTIHQWPATLVQPVGSPLSLECTVEGTSNPNLYWYRQAAGRGLQLLFYSVGIGQISSEVPQNLSASRPQDRQFILSSKKLLLSDSGFYLCAWTSTGAGANVLTFGAGSRLTVL.

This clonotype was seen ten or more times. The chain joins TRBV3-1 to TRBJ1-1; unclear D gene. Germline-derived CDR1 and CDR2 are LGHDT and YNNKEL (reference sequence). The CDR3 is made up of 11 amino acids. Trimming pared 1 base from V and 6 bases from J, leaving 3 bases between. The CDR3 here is CASSQGSEAFF. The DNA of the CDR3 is TGTGCCAGCAGCCAAGGGTCTGAAGCTTTCTTT.

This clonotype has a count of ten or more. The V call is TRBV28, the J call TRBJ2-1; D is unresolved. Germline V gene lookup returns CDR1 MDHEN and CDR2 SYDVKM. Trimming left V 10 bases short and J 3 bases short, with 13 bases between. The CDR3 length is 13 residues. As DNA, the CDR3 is TGTGCCATCCGACCAACCCGCTACAATGAGCAGTTCTTC. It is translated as CAIRPTRYNEQFF.

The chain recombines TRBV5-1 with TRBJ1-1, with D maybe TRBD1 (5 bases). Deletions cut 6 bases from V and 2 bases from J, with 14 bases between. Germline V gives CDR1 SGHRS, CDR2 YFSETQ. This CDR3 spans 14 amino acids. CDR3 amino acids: CASNGRGGNTEAFF. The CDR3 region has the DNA TGCGCCAGCAACGGCCGGGGGGGAAACACTGAAGCTTTCTTT.

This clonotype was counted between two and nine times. The CDR3 loop is CATSRDVPEGDTDTQYF. In nucleotides, the CDR3 is TGTGCCACCAGCAGAGATGTCCCGGAGGGGGACACAGATACGCAGTATTTT. V and J are TRBV15 and TRBJ2-3; D possibly uses TRBD1 or TRBD2 (6 bases each). The germline V gene has CDR1 LNHNV and CDR2 YYDKDF (reference sequence). The germline V and J ends were trimmed by 0 bases and 2 bases, with 15 bases remaining between them. The CDR3 spans 17 residues.

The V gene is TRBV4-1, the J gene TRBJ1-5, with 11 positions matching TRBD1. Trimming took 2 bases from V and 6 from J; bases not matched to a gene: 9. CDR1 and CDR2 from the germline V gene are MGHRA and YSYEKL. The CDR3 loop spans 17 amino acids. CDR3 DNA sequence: TGCGCCAGCAGCCAATTAACCGGGACAGGGGGAAGTCAGCCCCAGCATTTT. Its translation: CASSQLTGTGGSQPQHF.

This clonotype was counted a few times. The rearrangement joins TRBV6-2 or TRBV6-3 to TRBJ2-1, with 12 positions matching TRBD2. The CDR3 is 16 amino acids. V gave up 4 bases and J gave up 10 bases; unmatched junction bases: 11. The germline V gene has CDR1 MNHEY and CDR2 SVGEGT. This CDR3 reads CASSFSSGRAMWEQFF. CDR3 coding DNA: TGTGCCAGCAGTTTTTCTAGCGGGAGGGCCATGTGGGAGCAGTTCTTC.

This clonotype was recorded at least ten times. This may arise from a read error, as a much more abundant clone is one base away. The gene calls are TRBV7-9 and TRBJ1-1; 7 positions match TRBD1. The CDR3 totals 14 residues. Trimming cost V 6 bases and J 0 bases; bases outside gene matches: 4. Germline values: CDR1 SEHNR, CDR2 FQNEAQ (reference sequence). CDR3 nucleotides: TGTGCCAGCAGATCGGGACAGATGAACACTGAAGCTTTCTTT. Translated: CASRSGQMNTEAFF.

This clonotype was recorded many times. For the CDR3, the DNA is TGTGCCAGCAGCCAGGGGCAGGGCTACACCTTC. Amino acids: CASSQGQGYTF. The chain combines TRBV3-1 with TRBJ1-2, with D maybe TRBD1 (5 bases). CDR1 is LGHDT, CDR2 YNNKEL, per germline (reference sequence). The V gene lost 3 bases and the J gene lost 8 bases, with 7 bases spanning the gap. This CDR3 is 11 amino acids long. Full variable domain (remainder filled in from reference TRBV3-1 and TRBJ1-2): DTAVSQTPKYLVTQMGNDKSIKCEQNLGHDTMYWYKQDSKKFLKIMFSYNNKELIINETVPNRFSPKSPDKAHLNLHINSLELGDSAVYFCASSQGQGYTFGSGTRLTVV.

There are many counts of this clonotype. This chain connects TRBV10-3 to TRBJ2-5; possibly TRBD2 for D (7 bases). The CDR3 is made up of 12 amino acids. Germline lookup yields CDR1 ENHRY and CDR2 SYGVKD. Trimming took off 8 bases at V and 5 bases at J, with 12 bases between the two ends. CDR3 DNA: TGTGCCATCGGGGGGGCCGGGGAGACCCAGTACTTC. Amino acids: CAIGGAGETQYF.

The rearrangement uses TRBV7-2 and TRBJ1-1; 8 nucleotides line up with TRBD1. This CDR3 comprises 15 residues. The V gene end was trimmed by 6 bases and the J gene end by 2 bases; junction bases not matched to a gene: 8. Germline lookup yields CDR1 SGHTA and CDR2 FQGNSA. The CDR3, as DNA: TGTGCCAGCAGGGATAGGACAGGGTTAAACACTGAAGCTTTCTTT. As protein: CASRDRTGLNTEAFF.

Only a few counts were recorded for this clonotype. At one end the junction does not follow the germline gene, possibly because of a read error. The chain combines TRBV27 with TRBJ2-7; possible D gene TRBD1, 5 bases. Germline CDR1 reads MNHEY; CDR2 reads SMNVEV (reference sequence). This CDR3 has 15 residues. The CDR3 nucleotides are TGTGCCAGCAACCAGGGATCACATGGGTCCTACAAGCAGTACTTC. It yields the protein CASNQGSHGSYKQYF.

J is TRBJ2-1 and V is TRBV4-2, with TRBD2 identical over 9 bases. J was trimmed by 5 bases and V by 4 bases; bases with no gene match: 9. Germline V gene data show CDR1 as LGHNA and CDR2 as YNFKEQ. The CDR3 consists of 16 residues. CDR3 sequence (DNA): TGTGCCAGCAGCCCCGTATTTAGCGGGGGAAACAATGAGCAGTTCTTC. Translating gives CASSPVFSGGNNEQFF.

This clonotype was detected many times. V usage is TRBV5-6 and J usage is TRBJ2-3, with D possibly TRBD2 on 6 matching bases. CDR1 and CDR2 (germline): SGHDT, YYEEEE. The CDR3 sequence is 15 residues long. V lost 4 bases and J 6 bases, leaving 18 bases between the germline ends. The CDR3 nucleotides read TGTGCCAGCAGCCCTGAGGCGGGACCTCCGGATACGCAGTATTTT. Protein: CASSPEAGPPDTQYF. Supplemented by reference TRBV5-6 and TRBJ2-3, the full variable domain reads DAGVTQSPTHLIKTRGQQVTLRCSPKSGHDTVSWYQQALGQGPQFIFQYYEEEERQRGNFPDRFSGHQFPNYSSELNVNALLLGDSALYLCASSPEAGPPDTQYFGPGTRLTVL.

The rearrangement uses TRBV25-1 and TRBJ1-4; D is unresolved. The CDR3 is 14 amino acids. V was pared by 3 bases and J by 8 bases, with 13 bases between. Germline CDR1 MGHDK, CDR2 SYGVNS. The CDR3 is CASSDPRTTEKLFF. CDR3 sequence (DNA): TGTGCCAGCAGTGATCCCAGGACTACCGAAAAACTGTTTTTT.

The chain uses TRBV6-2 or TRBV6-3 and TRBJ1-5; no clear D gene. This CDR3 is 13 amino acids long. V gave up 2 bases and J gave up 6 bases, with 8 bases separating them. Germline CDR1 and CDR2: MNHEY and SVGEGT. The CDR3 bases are TGTGCCAGCAGTTACCCGGGCGTTCAGCCCCAGCATTTT. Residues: CASSYPGVQPQHF.

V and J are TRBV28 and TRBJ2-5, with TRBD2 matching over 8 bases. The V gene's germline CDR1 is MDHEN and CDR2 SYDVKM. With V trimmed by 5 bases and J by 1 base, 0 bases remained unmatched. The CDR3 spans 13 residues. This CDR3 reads CASSGLAQETQYF. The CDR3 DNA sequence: TGTGCCAGCAGTGGACTAGCCCAAGAGACCCAGTACTTC.

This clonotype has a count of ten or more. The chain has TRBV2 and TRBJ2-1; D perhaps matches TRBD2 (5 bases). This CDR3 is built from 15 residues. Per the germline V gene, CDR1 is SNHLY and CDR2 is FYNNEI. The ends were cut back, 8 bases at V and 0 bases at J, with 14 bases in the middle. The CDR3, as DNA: TGTGCCAGCTTCGAGCGGACGAGCTCCTACAATGAGCAGTTCTTC. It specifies CASFERTSSYNEQFF.

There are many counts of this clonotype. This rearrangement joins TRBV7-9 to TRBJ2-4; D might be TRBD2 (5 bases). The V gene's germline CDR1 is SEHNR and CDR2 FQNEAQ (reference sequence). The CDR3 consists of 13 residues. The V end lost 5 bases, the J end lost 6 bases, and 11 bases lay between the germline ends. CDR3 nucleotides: TGTGCCAGCAGCGAGGGAGTGAGAAACATTCAGTACTTC. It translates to CASSEGVRNIQYF.

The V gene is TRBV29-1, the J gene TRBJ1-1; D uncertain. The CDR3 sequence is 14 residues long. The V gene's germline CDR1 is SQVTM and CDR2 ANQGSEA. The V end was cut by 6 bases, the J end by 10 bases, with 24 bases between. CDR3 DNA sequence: TGCAGCGTCCAAAGTTATCTTCAGGCAAATGGAGCTTTCTTT. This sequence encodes CSVQSYLQANGAFF. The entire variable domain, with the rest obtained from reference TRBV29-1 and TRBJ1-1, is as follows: SAVISQKPSRDICQRGTSLTIQCQVDSQVTMMFWYRQQPGQSLTLIATANQGSEATYESGFVIDKFPISRPNLTFSTLTVSNMSPEDSSIYLCSVQSYLQANGAFFGQGTRLTVV.

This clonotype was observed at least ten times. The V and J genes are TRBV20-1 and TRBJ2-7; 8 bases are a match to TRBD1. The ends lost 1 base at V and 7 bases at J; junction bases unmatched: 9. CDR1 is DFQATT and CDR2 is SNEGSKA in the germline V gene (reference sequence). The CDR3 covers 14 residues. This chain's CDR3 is CSARAQGASYEQYF. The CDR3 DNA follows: TGCAGTGCTAGAGCCCAGGGGGCTTCTTATGAGCAGTACTTC.